This TCR beta chain was identified in a study of beta chain features in type 1 diabetes. Every isolated RNA sample was fully reverse transcribed, so sequencing captured expressed TCRB transcripts. Measured with immunoSEQ multiplex PCR; TCRdb has only the in-frame clones, and not every one. The table has around 160,000 clones, around 51% seen once; the top ten hold 0.4% to 0.5%. The authors sorted CD4+ naive, central memory, regulatory and stem cell-like memory cells via CD45RO/CCR7/CD25/CD127/CD95/CD27. Purity exceeded 95% in all sorted populations. Comment on this clone: Antigen specificity is unknown.

Overall study results and limits: VDJ junctions from type 1 diabetes patients carried fewer insertions and larger deletions.

The CDR3 covers 15 residues. Trimming cost V 0 bases and J 2 bases; bases outside gene matches: 2. CDR1 is SGHRS, CDR2 YFSETQ, per germline. The rearrangement links TRBV5-1 to TRBJ1-5; 7 bases align to TRBD1. The TCR sequence derives from a man aged 18 to 30 in good health. Input material: Tregs from blood. CDR3 coding DNA: TGCGCCAGCAGCTTGGAGGGGGCACGCAATCAGCCCCAGCATTTT. It translates to CASSLEGARNQPQHF.